This entry lists 8 T cell receptor beta chains sequenced from one sample in a study of beta chain features in type 1 diabetes (dated by TCRdb to the late 2010s). Overall study results and their limits: In all four CD4+ subsets, TCRB CDR3 length was moderately but significantly shorter in type 1 diabetes patients.

No antigens are known for them. Library preparation was by the immunoSEQ multiplex PCR assay. All of the isolated RNA was reverse transcribed with the High Capacity cDNA Reverse Transcription Kit, so expressed TCRB transcripts were sequenced. TCRdb limited this immuneACCESS table to in-frame rearrangements with V and J called. A share of clones is missing; checked studies link under half to unresolved V genes, and the rest is unexplained. In this sample the table shows 550,000 to 850,000 clones, around 15% of which occur a single time. Roughly 0.022% of the sample goes to the ten largest clones. Specimen: naive CD4+ T cells from blood. This sample's cell subset or site label indicates: true naive CD4+ T cells. These receptors all stem from a man between 18 and 29 years old with type 1 diabetes.

V and J are TRBV7-2 and TRBJ1-3; D is undetermined. The CDR3 sequence is 16 residues long. CDR1 and CDR2 from the germline V gene are SGHTA and FQGNSA. Trimming removed 5 bases at V and 4 bases at J, with 18 bases between. CDR3 region: CASSLTSTDFGNTIYF. The CDR3 DNA follows: TGTGCCAGCAGCCTAACTAGTACGGACTTCGGAAACACCATATATTTT.

The chain has TRBV7-2 and TRBJ1-5; D is unresolved. V was cut by 1 base and J by 3 bases, with 10 bases left in between. Germline loops: CDR1 SGHTA, CDR2 FQGNSA. The CDR3 covers 15 residues. The CDR3 here is CASSLGGRLNQPQHF. CDR3 DNA: TGTGCCAGCAGCTTAGGTGGGAGACTCAATCAGCCCCAGCATTTT. Supplemented by reference TRBV7-2 and TRBJ1-5, the full variable domain reads GAGVSQSPSNKVTEKGKDVELRCDPISGHTALYWYRQSLGQGLEFLIYFQGNSAPDKSGLPSDRFSAERTGGSVSTLTIQRTQQEDSAVYLCASSLGGRLNQPQHFGDGTRLSIL.

This chain links TRBV19 with TRBJ2-1; D might be TRBD2 (5 bases). CDR3 length equals 16 residues. Germline V lookup: CDR1 LNHDA, CDR2 SQIVND (reference sequence). V lost 5 bases, J lost 2 bases, and 16 bases lay in between. The CDR3 spells CASSAEGGYPYNEQFF. The CDR3, as DNA: TGTGCCAGTAGTGCCGAGGGCGGCTACCCCTACAATGAGCAGTTCTTC.

V usage is TRBV6-5 and J usage is TRBJ1-1; no definite D call. The CDR3 runs to 13 residues. Germline V CDR1 and CDR2: MNHEY, SVGAGI. V was trimmed by 4 bases and J by 0 bases, leaving 6 bases between them. The CDR3: CASSFAMNTEAFF. CDR3 nucleotides: TGTGCCAGCAGTTTCGCCATGAACACTGAAGCTTTCTTT.

The sample holds a few counts of this clone. J is TRBJ1-2 and V is TRBV15; the D is unclear. From germline, CDR1 is LNHNV and CDR2 YYDKDF (reference sequence). V shed 4 bases and J shed 3 bases, with 9 bases lying between them. This CDR3 contains 13 residues. In nucleotides, the CDR3 is TGTGCCACCAGCATCGGTTCGGACTATGGCTACACCTTC. Residues: CATSIGSDYGYTF.

This clone appeared a few times. The CDR3 DNA follows: TGTGCCAGCAGGACAGGGGGCACGGAGACCCAGTACTTC. Translated, it gives CASRTGGTETQYF. The V and J genes are TRBV28 and TRBJ2-5; TRBD1 agrees at 10 bases. Unmatched junction bases numbered 3, after V lost 6 bases and J lost 5 bases. The CDR3 length is 13 residues. Germline V gene lookup returns CDR1 MDHEN and CDR2 SYDVKM. The full variable domain, completed using reference TRBV28 and TRBJ2-5, is DVKVTQSSRYLVKRTGEKVFLECVQDMDHENMFWYRQDPGLGLRLIYFSYDVKMKEKGDIPEGYSVSREKKERFSLILESASTNQTSMYLCASRTGGTETQYFGPGTRLLVL.

The J gene is TRBJ1-2, the V gene TRBV7-9; possible D gene TRBD1, 5 bases. The length of the CDR3 is 14 residues. Germline V gene sequence: CDR1 SEHNR, CDR2 FQNEAQ (reference sequence). Trimming shortened V by 5 bases and J by 6 bases, and 16 bases separated the two germline ends. In DNA form, the CDR3 reads TGTGCCAGCAGCGCTACAGGAGGTTCGGATGGCTACACCTTC. Amino acids: CASSATGGSDGYTF.

This clone was counted a few times. J is TRBJ2-6 and V is TRBV4-1; possible D gene TRBD1, 5 bases. The CDR3 is 16 amino acids. The ends were cut back, 7 bases at V and 2 bases at J, with 15 bases in the middle. Germline CDR1 reads MGHRA; CDR2 reads YSYEKL. This CDR3 reads CASTDLGDPGANVLTF. As DNA, the CDR3 is TGCGCCAGCACAGACTTAGGGGATCCTGGGGCCAACGTCCTGACTTTC.